This T cell receptor beta chain was recorded in a study of T cell responses to AZD1222 COVID-19 vaccine. General study points: Reports say nearly half of spike-specific TCRs go after unmutated variant regions.

The V end lost 5 bases, the J end lost 5 bases, and 6 bases lay between the germline ends. Germline V lookup: CDR1 SNHLY, CDR2 FYNNEI. This CDR3 has 12 residues. Profiling relied on immunoSEQ multiplex PCR, and the TCRdb table lists in-frame clones only, not all of them. The sample shows over 110,000 clones, about 90% of them seen only once. In the case of this clone: Its antigen is undetermined.

This specimen was peripheral blood, taken 28 days after the second AZD1222 dose. The clonotype originates from an adult who received the AZD1222 COVID-19 vaccine. This rearrangement joins TRBV2 to TRBJ2-2; no definite D call. CDR3 region: CASSLGTGELFF. The DNA for the CDR3 is TGTGCCAGCAGTTTGGGGACCGGGGAGCTGTTTTTT. Using reference TRBV2 and TRBJ2-2 for the parts outside the CDR3, the full variable domain is EPEVTQTPSHQVTQMGQEVILRCVPISNHLYFYWYRQILGQKVEFLVSFYNNEISEKSEIFDDQFSVERPDGSNFTLKIRSTKLEDSAMYFCASSLGTGELFFGEGSRLTVL.